The 24 T cell receptor beta chains in this list originate from one sample, sequenced in a study of shared clonotypes between healthy human individuals. Assay: immunoSEQ multiplex PCR; the TCRdb copy retains only in-frame clones and omits some. The data show around 1,100,000 clones, with around three quarters seen just once and almost 0.9% held by the top ten. Sequenced sample: memory CD4+ T cells from PBMCs. Indicated subset: CD45RA-negative fraction. The receptors originated from a man between 18 and 35 years old in good health. Some clones in this sample may be carry-over from other donors' samples.

This CDR3 reads CAISERNTREETQYF. The CDR3 bases are TGTGCCATCAGTGAGCGAAATACCAGGGAAGAGACCCAGTACTTC. The V call is TRBV10-3, the J call TRBJ2-5; the D gene is possibly TRBD1 (5 bases). Germline values: CDR1 ENHRY, CDR2 SYGVKD. With 2 bases removed from V and 3 bases from J, the gap between germline ends came to 13 bases. This CDR3 region has 15 residues.

Worth noting for this clone: Other nucleotide sequences in the sample specify the same CDR3. The CDR3 region has the DNA TGTGCCAGCAGTTTACGGGGAAACTATGGCTACACCTTC. This sequence encodes CASSLRGNYGYTF. The chain recombines TRBV28 with TRBJ1-2; D unclear. The CDR3 covers 13 residues. Trimming removed 2 bases at V and 2 bases at J, with 6 bases between. Germline V CDR1 and CDR2: MDHEN, SYDVKM.

V gene TRBV19 combines with J gene TRBJ2-2; tentative D call: TRBD1 (7 bases). Germline V lookup: CDR1 LNHDA, CDR2 SQIVND (reference sequence). V lost 7 bases and J lost 0, with 15 bases in between. The CDR3 totals 16 residues. DNA for the CDR3: TGTGCCAGTACCGCGGGACAGTTCGCGAACACCGGGGAGCTGTTTTTT. Residues: CASTAGQFANTGELFF.

J is TRBJ2-1 and V is TRBV5-6, with unresolved D. This CDR3 is 15 amino acids long. V lost 3 bases and J lost 2, with 12 bases in between. Germline lookup yields CDR1 SGHDT and CDR2 YYEEEE. The CDR3 coding sequence is TGTGCCAGCAGCTCCAAACGGACCCCCTACAATGAGCAGTTCTTC. Protein product: CASSSKRTPYNEQFF. Full variable domain (rest looked up from reference TRBV5-6 and TRBJ2-1): DAGVTQSPTHLIKTRGQQVTLRCSPKSGHDTVSWYQQALGQGPQFIFQYYEEEERQRGNFPDRFSGHQFPNYSSELNVNALLLGDSALYLCASSSKRTPYNEQFFGPGTRLTVL.

This clone was seen more than once but under ten times. The J gene is TRBJ2-5, the V gene TRBV4-1; D is perhaps TRBD2 (6 bases). With 4 bases removed from V and 4 bases from J, the gap between germline ends came to 16 bases. CDR3 size: 15 residues. The V gene's germline CDR1 is MGHRA and CDR2 YSYEKL. The CDR3 spells CASSPPLRESETQYF. Here the CDR3 DNA reads TGCGCCAGCAGCCCGCCCCTGCGGGAATCAGAGACCCAGTACTTC.

This clone was recorded a few times. The CDR3: CSANTQAEAFF. In DNA form, the CDR3 reads TGCAGTGCTAACACGCAGGCTGAAGCTTTCTTT. This rearrangement joins TRBV20-1 to TRBJ1-1, with D hard to call. Germline CDR1 is DFQATT and CDR2 is SNEGSKA (reference sequence). The CDR3 runs to 11 residues. The V and J ends lost 4 bases and 6 bases respectively, with 9 bases between them.

The rearrangement links TRBV27 to TRBJ2-7, with D perhaps matching TRBD1 or TRBD2 (6 bases each). The CDR3 length is 14 residues. Germline V lookup: CDR1 MNHEY, CDR2 SMNVEV (reference sequence). Deletions cut 4 bases from V and 7 bases from J, with 17 bases between. For the CDR3, the DNA is TGTGCCAGCAGTTCATATGTGGGGGCGGGGGAGCAGTACTTC. The encoded protein is CASSSYVGAGEQYF.

This clone appeared a single time. The rearrangement uses TRBV14 and TRBJ1-1; a weak D match, TRBD1 (5 bases). CDR3 length: 17 residues. Germline assignment: CDR1 SGHDN and CDR2 FVKESK. Between the trimmed V and J ends, which lost 0 bases and 4 bases, there was a span of 18 bases. In nucleotides, the CDR3 is TGTGCCAGCAGCCAAGATGGCGGTTGGGGCGTGGGCACTGAAGCTTTCTTT. Amino acid sequence: CASSQDGGWGVGTEAFF. Complete variable domain (other parts from reference TRBV14 and TRBJ1-1): EAGVTQFPSHSVIEKGQTVTLRCDPISGHDNLYWYRRVMGKEIKFLLHFVKESKQDESGMPNNRFLAERTGGTYSTLKVQPAELEDSGVYFCASSQDGGWGVGTEAFFGQGTRLTVV.

The chain links TRBV5-1 to TRBJ2-4; 10 nucleotides line up with TRBD2. The J segment lost 5 bases and the V segment lost 1 base, leaving 9 bases of the junction unmatched. The CDR3 has 17 residues. Germline V CDR1 and CDR2: SGHRS, YFSETQ. CDR3 loop: CASSLFFLAGAENIQYF. The CDR3 DNA sequence: TGCGCCAGCAGCTTGTTCTTCCTAGCGGGAGCGGAAAACATTCAGTACTTC. The full variable domain, with the rest looked up from reference TRBV5-1 and TRBJ2-4, is KAGVTQTPRYLIKTRGQQVTLSCSPISGHRSVSWYQQTPGQGLQFLFEYFSETQRNKGNFPGRFSGRQFSNSRSEMNVSTLELGDSALYLCASSLFFLAGAENIQYFGAGTRLSVL.

This clone was recorded once. The J gene is TRBJ2-1, the V gene TRBV5-1, with TRBD2 matching 13 bases. The length of the CDR3 is 14 residues. J lost 8 bases, V lost 5 bases, and 4 bases had no gene match. Germline V gene sequence: CDR1 SGHRS, CDR2 YFSETQ. The CDR3 is CASRLGLAGDEQFF. The CDR3 DNA sequence: TGCGCCAGCAGGCTAGGACTAGCGGGAGATGAGCAGTTCTTC.

V gene TRBV25-1 combines with J gene TRBJ2-7, with D tentatively TRBD2 (5 bases). This CDR3 is 14 amino acids long. Germline lookup yields CDR1 MGHDK and CDR2 SYGVNS. With 6 bases removed from V and 1 base from J, the gap between germline ends came to 13 bases. The CDR3 protein is CASSTSRGSYEQYF. CDR3 in DNA: TGTGCCAGCAGCACTAGTAGAGGGTCCTACGAGCAGTACTTC.

A single count supports this clone. The V gene is TRBV11-2, the J gene TRBJ2-5; TRBD2 agrees at 7 bases. Germline V lookup: CDR1 SGHAT, CDR2 FQNNGV. V gave up 1 base and J gave up 2 bases; unmatched junction bases: 7. The CDR3 consists of 16 residues. DNA of the CDR3: TGTGCCAGCAGCTTAGGTACTTCTAGCGGACAAGAGACCCAGTACTTC. Translated, it gives CASSLGTSSGQETQYF. The whole variable domain, remainder taken from reference TRBV11-2 and TRBJ2-5, is EAGVAQSPRYKIIEKRQSVAFWCNPISGHATLYWYQQILGQGPKLLIQFQNNGVVDDSQLPKDRFSAERLKGVDSTLKIQPAKLEDSAVYLCASSLGTSSGQETQYFGPGTRLLVL.

V is TRBV18 and J is TRBJ2-3; no clear D. The V end lost 4 bases, the J end lost 5 bases, and 13 bases lay between the germline ends. Germline CDR1 reads KGHSH; CDR2 reads LQKENI. This CDR3 comprises 14 residues. This chain's CDR3 is CASSRAEGIDTQYF. The CDR3 DNA sequence: TGTGCCAGCTCACGGGCAGAAGGGATAGATACGCAGTATTTT.

The V gene is TRBV6-5, the J gene TRBJ1-4; D call uncertain. Per the germline V gene, CDR1 is MNHEY and CDR2 is SVGAGI. The V end lost 0 bases, the J end lost 5 bases, and 10 bases lay between the germline ends. The CDR3 contains 15 residues. In DNA form, the CDR3 reads TGTGCCAGCAGTTACTCGACATGGCCGAATGAAAAACTGTTTTTT. Its protein is CASSYSTWPNEKLFF.

The rearrangement links TRBV5-5 to TRBJ1-2; TRBD1 is a possible D gene (5 bases). The V gene's germline CDR1 is SGHKS and CDR2 YYEKEE (reference sequence). There are 15 residues in the CDR3. Between the trimmed V and J ends, which lost 0 bases and 4 bases, there was a span of 13 bases. Here the CDR3 DNA reads TGTGCCAGCAGCTTGGAGTCCCGACAGACCTATGGCTACACCTTC. It is translated as CASSLESRQTYGYTF.

This clone came up once. The rearrangement links TRBV28 to TRBJ2-4, with TRBD2 identical over 10 bases. The V gene's germline CDR1 is MDHEN and CDR2 SYDVKM. CDR3 length: 15 residues. With V trimmed by 6 bases and J by 0 bases, 2 bases remained unmatched. CDR3 sequence: CASRVAGGAKNIQYF. The CDR3 nucleotides are TGTGCCAGCAGAGTAGCGGGAGGAGCCAAAAACATTCAGTACTTC. Full variable domain (missing parts from reference TRBV28 and TRBJ2-4): DVKVTQSSRYLVKRTGEKVFLECVQDMDHENMFWYRQDPGLGLRLIYFSYDVKMKEKGDIPEGYSVSREKKERFSLILESASTNQTSMYLCASRVAGGAKNIQYFGAGTRLSVL.

This clone has a single count. At one end, the junction sequence differs from germline, possibly due to a read error. The J gene is TRBJ2-1, the V gene TRBV7-9; 9 positions agree with TRBD2. The CDR3 extends over 14 amino acids. Germline loops: CDR1 SEHNR, CDR2 FQNEAQ (reference sequence). The CDR3 bases are TGTGCCAGCAGGTTAGCGGGAGAGTCCAATGAGCAGTTCTTC. Encoded protein: CASRLAGESNEQFF.

The count of this clone is one. The chain employs TRBV6-1 and TRBJ1-5; tentative D call: TRBD1 (5 bases). The length of the CDR3 is 15 residues. The V end lost 2 bases, the J end lost 6 bases, and 14 bases lay between the germline ends. Germline V CDR1 and CDR2: MNHNS, SASEGT. Here the CDR3 reads CASSETRAGRQPQHF. DNA of the CDR3: TGTGCCAGCAGTGAAACTCGGGCAGGGCGTCAGCCCCAGCATTTT.

V usage is TRBV7-2 and J usage is TRBJ1-1; D is ambiguous. V was cut by 2 bases and J by 4 bases, with 14 bases left in between. This CDR3 is 15 amino acids long. CDR1 is SGHTA and CDR2 is FQGNSA in the germline V gene. In nucleotides, the CDR3 is TGTGCCAGCAGCTTACGGTGGACGCAGGCCACTGAAGCTTTCTTT. Residues: CASSLRWTQATEAFF.

This clone was seen only a few times. This chain links TRBV7-9 with TRBJ2-3; D perhaps matches TRBD1 (5 bases). Germline V gene data show CDR1 as SEHNR and CDR2 as FQNEAQ (reference sequence). The V gene lost 4 bases and the J gene lost 4 bases, with 15 bases spanning the gap. This CDR3 is 15 amino acids long. The CDR3 here is CASSWPPEQADTQYF. The CDR3 nucleotides read TGTGCCAGCAGCTGGCCCCCAGAACAGGCAGATACGCAGTATTTT.

This chain uses TRBV5-4 with TRBJ2-7, with TRBD1 matching over 7 bases. The CDR3 consists of 14 residues. Per germline, CDR1 SGHNT and CDR2 YYREEE (reference sequence). Trimming cost V 9 bases and J 0 bases; bases outside gene matches: 9. The CDR3 nucleotides are TGTGCCACTAGAGGACAGGAGAGCTCCTACGAGCAGTACTTC. Its protein product is CATRGQESSYEQYF.

CDR3 sequence (DNA): TGTGCCATCAGCCAGGTCGACGGCCTTAACTATGGCTACACCTTC. Translating it yields CAISQVDGLNYGYTF. The chain links TRBV10-3 to TRBJ1-2, with unresolved D. The CDR3 has 15 residues. Germline CDR1 and CDR2: ENHRY and SYGVKD. Trimming pared 6 bases from V and 1 base from J, leaving 15 bases between.

The J gene is TRBJ2-5, the V gene TRBV6-1; D might be TRBD1 or TRBD2, each matching 5 bases. This CDR3 comprises 17 residues. Deletions cut 0 bases from V and 0 bases from J, with 14 bases between. The germline gives CDR1 MNHNS, CDR2 SASEGT. CDR3 DNA: TGTGCCAGCAGTGAAGCGATACGAGGGGTACACCAAGAGACCCAGTACTTC. It encodes CASSEAIRGVHQETQYF.

V is TRBV18 and J is TRBJ2-3; 7 bases line up with TRBD2. From germline, CDR1 is KGHSH and CDR2 LQKENI. The J segment lost 6 bases and the V segment lost 1 base, leaving 7 bases of the junction unmatched. The CDR3 length is 15 residues. Here the CDR3 DNA reads TGTGCCAGCTCACCACGAGGGACTACTAAGGATACGCAGTATTTT. This sequence encodes CASSPRGTTKDTQYF.